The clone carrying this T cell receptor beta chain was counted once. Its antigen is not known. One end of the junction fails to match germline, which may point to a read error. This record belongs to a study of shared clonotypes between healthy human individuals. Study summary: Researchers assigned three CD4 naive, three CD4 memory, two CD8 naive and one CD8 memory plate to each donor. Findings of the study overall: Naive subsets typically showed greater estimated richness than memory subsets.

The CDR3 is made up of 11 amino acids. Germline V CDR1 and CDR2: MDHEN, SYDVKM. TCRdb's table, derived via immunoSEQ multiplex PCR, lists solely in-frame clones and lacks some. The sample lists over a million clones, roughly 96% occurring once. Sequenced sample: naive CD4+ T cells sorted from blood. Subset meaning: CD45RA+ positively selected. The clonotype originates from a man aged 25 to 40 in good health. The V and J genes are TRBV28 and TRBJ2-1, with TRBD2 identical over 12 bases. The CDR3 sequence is CASGSLAGGVF. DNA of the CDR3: TGTGCCAGCGGATCCCTAGCGGGGGGGGTCTTC.